This T cell receptor beta chain was sequenced during a study of CD4 and CD8 cells across lung adenocarcinoma regions. As concerns this clonotype: This is likely a read error, given that the CDR3 carries no conserved phenylalanine or tryptophan at its end. It is unclear where the CDR3 begins or ends on the DNA, so no DNA is shown, and the CDR3 is as TCRdb lists it.

Donors had localized lung adenocarcinoma, a non-small cell lung cancer. Each CDR3 protein gets one entry after TCRdb re-called the PCR reads with MiXCR. The sample contains around 9,700 distinct CDR3 sequences, about 55% of which appear only once. The sequence was collected from a male donor with lung adenocarcinoma. The CD4 and CD8 labels of this study may be unreliable. The sequenced sample was CD4+ T cells from the center of a lung tumor.

CDR3: CRERVSPH. The rearrangement joins TRBV12-5 to TRBJ2-3; the D call TRBD2 from the table was never checked on the DNA. The germline V gene encodes CDR1 LGHNT and CDR2 FRNRAP. The CDR3 has 8 amino acids, counting both end residues.